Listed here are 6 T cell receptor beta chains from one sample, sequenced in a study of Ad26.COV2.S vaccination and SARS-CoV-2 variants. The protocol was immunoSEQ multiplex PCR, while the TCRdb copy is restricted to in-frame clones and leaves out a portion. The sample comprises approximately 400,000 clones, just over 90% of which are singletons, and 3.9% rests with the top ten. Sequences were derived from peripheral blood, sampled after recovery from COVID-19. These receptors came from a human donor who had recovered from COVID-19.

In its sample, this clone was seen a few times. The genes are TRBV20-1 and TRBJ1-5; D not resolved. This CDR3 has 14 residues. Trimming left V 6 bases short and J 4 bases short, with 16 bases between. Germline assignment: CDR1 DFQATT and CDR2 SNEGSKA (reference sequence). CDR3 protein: CSASDPSGNQPQHF. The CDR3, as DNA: TGCAGTGCGAGTGACCCGAGTGGGAATCAGCCCCAGCATTTT.

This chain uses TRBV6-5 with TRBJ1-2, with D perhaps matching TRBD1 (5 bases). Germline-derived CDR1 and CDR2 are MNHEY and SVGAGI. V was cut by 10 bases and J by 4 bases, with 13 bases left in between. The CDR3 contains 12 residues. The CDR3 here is CATEDRSYGYTF. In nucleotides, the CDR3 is TGTGCCACCGAAGACAGAAGCTATGGCTACACCTTC.

The CDR3 DNA is TGTGCCAGCAGCTTGGTACACCGCGATGGCTACACCTTC. It specifies CASSLVHRDGYTF. The genes are TRBV5-6 and TRBJ1-2; the D is unclear. CDR1 is SGHDT, CDR2 YYEEEE, per germline. The CDR3 is made up of 13 amino acids. The V end was cut by 0 bases, the J end by 6 bases, with 9 bases between.

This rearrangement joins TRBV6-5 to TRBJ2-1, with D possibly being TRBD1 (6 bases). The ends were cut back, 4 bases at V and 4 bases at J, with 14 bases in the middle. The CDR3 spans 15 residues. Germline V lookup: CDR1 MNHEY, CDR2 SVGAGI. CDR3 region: CASSSTGPGYNEQFF. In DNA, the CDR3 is TGTGCCAGCAGTTCTACAGGGCCTGGGTACAATGAGCAGTTCTTC.

The CDR3 region has the DNA TGTGCCAGCAGGGCATCTAGCGGGGGAACAGATACGCAGTATTTT. Translation: CASRASSGGTDTQYF. V usage is TRBV6-5 and J usage is TRBJ2-3; 10 bases line up with TRBD2. Trimming took 6 bases from V and 3 from J; bases not matched to a gene: 6. The CDR3 consists of 15 residues. Germline CDR1 MNHEY, CDR2 SVGAGI.

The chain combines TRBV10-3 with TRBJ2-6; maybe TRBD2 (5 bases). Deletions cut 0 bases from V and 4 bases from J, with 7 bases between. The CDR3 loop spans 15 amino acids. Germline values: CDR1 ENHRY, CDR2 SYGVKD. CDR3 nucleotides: TGTGCCATCAGTGAGTCCGGGGTGGGGGCCAACGTCCTGACTTTC. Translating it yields CAISESGVGANVLTF.